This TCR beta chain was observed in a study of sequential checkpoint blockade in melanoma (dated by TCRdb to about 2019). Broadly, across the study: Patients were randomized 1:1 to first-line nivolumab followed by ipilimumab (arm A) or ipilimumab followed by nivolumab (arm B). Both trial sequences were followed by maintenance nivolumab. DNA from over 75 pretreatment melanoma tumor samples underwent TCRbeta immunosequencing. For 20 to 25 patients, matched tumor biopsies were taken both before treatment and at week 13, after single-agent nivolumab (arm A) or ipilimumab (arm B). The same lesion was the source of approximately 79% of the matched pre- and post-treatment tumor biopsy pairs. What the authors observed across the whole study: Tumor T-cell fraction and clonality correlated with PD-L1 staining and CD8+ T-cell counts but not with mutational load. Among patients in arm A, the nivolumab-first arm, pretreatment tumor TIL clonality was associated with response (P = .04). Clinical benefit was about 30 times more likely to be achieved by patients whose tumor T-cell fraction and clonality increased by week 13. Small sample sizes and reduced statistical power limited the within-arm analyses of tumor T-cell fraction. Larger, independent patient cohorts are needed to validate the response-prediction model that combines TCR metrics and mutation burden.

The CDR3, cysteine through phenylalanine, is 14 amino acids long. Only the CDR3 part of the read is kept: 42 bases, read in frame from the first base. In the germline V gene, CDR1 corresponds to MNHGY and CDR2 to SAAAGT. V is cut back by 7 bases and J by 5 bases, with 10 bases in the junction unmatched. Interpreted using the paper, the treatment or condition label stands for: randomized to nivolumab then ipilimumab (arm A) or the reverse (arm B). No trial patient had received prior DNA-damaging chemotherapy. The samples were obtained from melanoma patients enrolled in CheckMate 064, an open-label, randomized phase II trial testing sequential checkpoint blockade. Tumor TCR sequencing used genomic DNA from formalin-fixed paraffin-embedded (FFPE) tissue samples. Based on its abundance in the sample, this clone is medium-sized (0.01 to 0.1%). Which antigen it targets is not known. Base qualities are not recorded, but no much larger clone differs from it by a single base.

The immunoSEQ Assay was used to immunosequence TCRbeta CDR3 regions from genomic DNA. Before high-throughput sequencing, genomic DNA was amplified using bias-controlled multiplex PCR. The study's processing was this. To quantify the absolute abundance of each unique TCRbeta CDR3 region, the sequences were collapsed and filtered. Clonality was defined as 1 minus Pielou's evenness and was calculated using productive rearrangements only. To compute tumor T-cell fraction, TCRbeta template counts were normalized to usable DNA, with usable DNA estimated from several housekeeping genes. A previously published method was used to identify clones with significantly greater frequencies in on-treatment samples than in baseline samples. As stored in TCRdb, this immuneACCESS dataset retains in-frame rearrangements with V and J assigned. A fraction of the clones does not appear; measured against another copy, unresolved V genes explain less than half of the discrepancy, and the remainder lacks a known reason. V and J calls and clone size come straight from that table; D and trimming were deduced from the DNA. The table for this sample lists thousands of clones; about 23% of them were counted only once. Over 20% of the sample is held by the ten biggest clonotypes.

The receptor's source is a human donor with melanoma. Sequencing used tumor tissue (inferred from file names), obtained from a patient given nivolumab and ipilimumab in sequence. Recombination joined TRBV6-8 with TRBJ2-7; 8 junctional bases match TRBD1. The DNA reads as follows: TGTGCCAGCACTCGTACGAGACAGGGGAACGAGCAGTACTTC. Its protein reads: CASTRTRQGNEQYF.